This is a list of T cell receptor beta chains from one sample in a study of T cells in Graves' hyperthyroidism and ophthalmopathy. TCRdb ran MiXCR on the multiplex PCR reads and lists one entry per CDR3 protein. The sample has a few hundred thousand distinct CDR3 sequences; about a sixth are singletons. Sequenced sample: blood. The receptors originated from a woman aged 30 to 39 with Graves' hyperthyroidism. The CDR3 runs from the conserved cysteine through the conserved F or W. A D gene is named only where the DNA matches it firmly. For some rows the clone size is stated as once, few or many, or as a class when expanded; others skip it.

v_gene: TRBV2; d_gene: .; abundance: few; j_gene: TRBJ1-5; CDR3nt: TGTGCCAGCTCCGACGGCGATGATAGCAATCAGCCCCAGCATTTT; CDR3aa: CASSDGDDSNQPQHF
v_gene: TRBV28; d_gene: TRBD2; abundance: many; j_gene: TRBJ2-1; CDR3nt: TGTGCCAGCAGTTTATATCTAGCGGGACACAATGAGCAGTTCTTC; CDR3aa: CASSLYLAGHNEQFF
v_gene: TRBV27; d_gene: TRBD1; abundance: .; j_gene: TRBJ1-5; CDR3nt: TGTGCCAGCAGTTTTACCGCCCACAGGGGGAATCAGCCCCAGCATTTT; CDR3aa: CASSFTAHRGNQPQHF
v_gene: TRBV5-5; d_gene: .; abundance: many; j_gene: TRBJ2-1; CDR3nt: TGTGCCAGCAGCTCCGGGACGGGCTCCTACAATGAGCAGTTCTTC; CDR3aa: CASSSGTGSYNEQFF
v_gene: TRBV20-1; d_gene: TRBD1; abundance: .; j_gene: TRBJ2-2; CDR3nt: TGCAGTGCCCCCGGACAGGGGGGCACCGGGGAGCTGTTTTTT; CDR3aa: CSAPGQGGTGELFF
v_gene: TRBV30; d_gene: TRBD1; abundance: few; j_gene: TRBJ1-5; CDR3nt: TGTGCCTGGAGTGTACGCGGACAGGGAAATCAGCCCCAGCATTTT; CDR3aa: CAWSVRGQGNQPQHF
v_gene: TRBV24-1; d_gene: .; abundance: few; j_gene: TRBJ2-7; CDR3nt: TGTGCCACCAGTGATTTCGGAGTCCGCTCCTACGAGCAGTACTTC; CDR3aa: CATSDFGVRSYEQYF
v_gene: TRBV5-6; d_gene: .; abundance: many; j_gene: TRBJ2-7; CDR3nt: TGTGCCAGCAGCACCACGACATATCACTACGAGCAGTACTTC; CDR3aa: CASSTTTYHYEQYF
v_gene: TRBV5-1; d_gene: .; abundance: many; j_gene: TRBJ2-3; CDR3nt: TGCGCCAGCAGTTTGGACATCAGCACAGATACGCAGTATTTT; CDR3aa: CASSLDISTDTQYF
v_gene: TRBV7-2; d_gene: .; abundance: many; j_gene: TRBJ2-3; CDR3nt: TGTGCCAGCAGCTTAGTGAGTGGGGGCCCCACAGATACGCAGTATTTT; CDR3aa: CASSLVSGGPTDTQYF
v_gene: TRBV7-9; d_gene: .; abundance: few; j_gene: TRBJ1-2; CDR3nt: TGTGCCAGCACAGGCGGGACAACTAACTATGGCTACACCTTC; CDR3aa: CASTGGTTNYGYTF
v_gene: TRBV11-2; d_gene: .; abundance: many; j_gene: TRBJ1-2; CDR3nt: TGTGCCAGCAGCTTAGGCGCAGGCGCTGGCTATGGCTACACCTTC; CDR3aa: CASSLGAGAGYGYTF
v_gene: TRBV7-2; d_gene: .; abundance: .; j_gene: TRBJ1-1; CDR3nt: TGTGCCAGCAGCCCTCCAGCGAACACTGAAGCTTTCTTT; CDR3aa: CASSPPANTEAFF
v_gene: TRBV27; d_gene: .; abundance: few; j_gene: TRBJ2-1; CDR3nt: TGTGCCAGCAGTTTATCTGGCAGGGGCGGCAATGAGCAGTTCTTC; CDR3aa: CASSLSGRGGNEQFF
v_gene: TRBV5-1; d_gene: .; abundance: few; j_gene: TRBJ1-1; CDR3nt: TGCGCCAGCAGCGTAGAACGGGGGAGAGAGTGGAACACTGAAGCTTTCTTT; CDR3aa: CASSVERGREWNTEAFF
v_gene: TRBV6-1; d_gene: .; abundance: many; j_gene: TRBJ1-2; CDR3nt: TGTGCCAGCAGTGGGGGAGGAGGCTATGGCTACACCTTC; CDR3aa: CASSGGGGYGYTF
v_gene: TRBV12-3/TRBV12-4; d_gene: .; abundance: many; j_gene: TRBJ2-2; CDR3nt: TGTGCCAGCAGTTTCGCGTCGGACTCGACCGGGGAGCTGTTTTTT; CDR3aa: CASSFASDSTGELFF
v_gene: TRBV6-1; d_gene: TRBD2; abundance: many; j_gene: TRBJ2-2; CDR3nt: TGTGCCAGCACGTTCCTAGCGGGAGGGGACGGGGAGCTGTTTTTT; CDR3aa: CASTFLAGGDGELFF
v_gene: TRBV30; d_gene: TRBD1; abundance: many; j_gene: TRBJ1-2; CDR3nt: TGTGCCTGGAACCGGGACAGCTATGGCTACACCTTC; CDR3aa: CAWNRDSYGYTF
v_gene: TRBV18; d_gene: .; abundance: many; j_gene: TRBJ1-1; CDR3nt: TGTGCCAGCTCACCACAAGCAGTCGTGAACACTGAAGCTTTCTTT; CDR3aa: CASSPQAVVNTEAFF
v_gene: TRBV14; d_gene: TRBD2; abundance: .; j_gene: TRBJ2-1; CDR3nt: TGTGCCAGCAGCCAAGCTCGACTAGCGATCTGGAATGAGCAGTTCTTC; CDR3aa: CASSQARLAIWNEQFF
v_gene: TRBV5-1; d_gene: TRBD1; abundance: many; j_gene: TRBJ2-7; CDR3nt: TGCGCCAGCCCCTACCGGACAGGGGGCTCCTACGAGCAGTACTTC; CDR3aa: CASPYRTGGSYEQYF
v_gene: TRBV11-2; d_gene: TRBD1; abundance: .; j_gene: TRBJ1-4; CDR3nt: TGTGCCAGCAGCAAACTTGGAGAGGGGGCTTATGAAAAACTGTTTTTT; CDR3aa: CASSKLGEGAYEKLFF